A selection of T cell receptor beta chains follows, all from one sample in a study of blood T cell repertoires in COVID-19. Sequencing used immunoSEQ multiplex PCR; TCRdb keeps in-frame clones, though not all of them. This table holds approximately 68,000 clones, approximately 91% found once. Material for sequencing was peripheral blood. The receptor source for this set is a man in his sixties or seventies with active or convalescent COVID-19. Each CDR3 is given with its conserved first and last residue. The D gene is left open where the match is weak. Size is stated for part of the rows, as once, few or many counts, or as a class when the clone is expanded.

j_call: TRBJ1-1
d_call: .
v_call: TRBV5-4
cdr3_length: 14
clone_size: few
cdr3_aa: CASSQDQGGTEAFF
cdr3_nt: TGTGCCAGCAGCCAGGATCAGGGAGGAACTGAAGCTTTCTTT

j_call: TRBJ2-1
d_call: .
v_call: TRBV5-4
cdr3_length: 14
clone_size: few
cdr3_aa: CASSLGQSYNEQFF
cdr3_nt: TGTGCCAGCAGCTTGGGACAGTCCTACAATGAGCAGTTCTTC

j_call: TRBJ1-5
d_call: TRBD1
v_call: TRBV3-1/TRBV3-2
cdr3_length: 14
clone_size: .
cdr3_aa: CASSHTGGNQPQHF
cdr3_nt: TGTGCCAGCAGCCACACAGGGGGCAATCAGCCCCAGCATTTT

j_call: TRBJ1-6
d_call: TRBD1
v_call: TRBV3-1/TRBV3-2
cdr3_length: 16
clone_size: once
cdr3_aa: CASSYPSGTGDSPLHF
cdr3_nt: TGTGCCAGCAGCTACCCTTCCGGGACAGGGGACTCACCCCTCCACTTT

j_call: TRBJ2-7
d_call: .
v_call: TRBV28
cdr3_length: 14
clone_size: .
cdr3_aa: CASSLEWDGAEQYF
cdr3_nt: TGTGCCAGCAGTTTGGAGTGGGATGGGGCCGAGCAGTACTTC

j_call: TRBJ1-1
d_call: .
v_call: TRBV7-6
cdr3_length: 13
clone_size: .
cdr3_aa: CASSSILWREAFF
cdr3_nt: TGTGCCAGCAGCTCCATACTATGGCGGGAAGCTTTCTTT

j_call: TRBJ2-3
d_call: .
v_call: TRBV7-9
cdr3_length: 12
clone_size: .
cdr3_aa: CASSPEGTKEYF
cdr3_nt: TGTGCCAGCAGCCCCGAAGGGACAAAGGAGTATTTT

j_call: TRBJ2-5
d_call: TRBD2
v_call: TRBV3-1/TRBV3-2
cdr3_length: 15
clone_size: .
cdr3_aa: CASSQRGETQETQYF
cdr3_nt: TGTGCCAGCAGCCAGCGGGGGGAGACTCAAGAGACCCAGTACTTC

j_call: TRBJ1-2
d_call: TRBD1
v_call: TRBV2
cdr3_length: 14
clone_size: .
cdr3_aa: CASSAGTGGWGYTF
cdr3_nt: TGTGCCAGCAGCGCCGGGACAGGGGGCTGGGGCTACACCTTC

j_call: TRBJ1-5
d_call: .
v_call: TRBV11-3
cdr3_length: 14
clone_size: .
cdr3_aa: CASSLITGNQPQHF
cdr3_nt: TGTGCCAGCAGCTTAATAACAGGGAATCAGCCCCAGCATTTT

j_call: TRBJ1-6
d_call: .
v_call: TRBV9
cdr3_length: 15
clone_size: .
cdr3_aa: CASSPREDYNSPLHF
cdr3_nt: TGTGCCAGCAGCCCCCGGGAAGACTATAATTCACCCCTCCACTTT

j_call: TRBJ1-2
d_call: .
v_call: TRBV5-6
cdr3_length: 14
clone_size: once
cdr3_aa: CASSYSTVNYGYTF
cdr3_nt: TGTGCCAGCAGCTACTCGACAGTGAACTATGGCTACACCTTC

j_call: TRBJ1-2
d_call: TRBD1
v_call: TRBV18
cdr3_length: 15
clone_size: .
cdr3_aa: CASSQQGALLRGYTF
cdr3_nt: TGTGCCAGCTCACAACAGGGGGCGCTTTTGCGAGGCTACACCTTC

j_call: TRBJ1-2
d_call: TRBD1
v_call: TRBV2
cdr3_length: 13
clone_size: .
cdr3_aa: CARRDQGAAGYTF
cdr3_nt: TGTGCCAGAAGAGACCAGGGGGCGGCTGGCTACACCTTC

j_call: TRBJ1-4
d_call: .
v_call: TRBV15
cdr3_length: 12
clone_size: .
cdr3_aa: CATSRAREKLFF
cdr3_nt: TGTGCCACCAGCAGAGCTCGGGAAAAACTGTTTTTT

j_call: TRBJ2-5
d_call: .
v_call: TRBV5-1
cdr3_length: 16
clone_size: .
cdr3_aa: CASSLANGAAGETQYF
cdr3_nt: TGCGCCAGCAGCTTGGCCAATGGGGCAGCGGGAGAGACCCAGTACTTC

j_call: TRBJ2-3
d_call: TRBD2
v_call: TRBV7-3
cdr3_length: 16
clone_size: few
cdr3_aa: CASSWGSGRGTDTQYF
cdr3_nt: TGTGCCAGCAGCTGGGGGAGCGGGAGAGGAACAGATACGCAGTATTTT

j_call: TRBJ2-5
d_call: TRBD2
v_call: TRBV7-2
cdr3_length: 17
clone_size: .
cdr3_aa: CASSPVALSGRVETQYF
cdr3_nt: TGTGCCAGCAGCCCAGTCGCACTCAGCGGGAGGGTTGAGACCCAGTACTTC

j_call: TRBJ1-2
d_call: TRBD1
v_call: TRBV27
cdr3_length: 13
clone_size: .
cdr3_aa: CASWTGANYGYTF
cdr3_nt: TGTGCCAGCTGGACAGGAGCTAACTATGGCTACACCTTC

j_call: TRBJ1-6
d_call: .
v_call: TRBV6-5
cdr3_length: 15
clone_size: .
cdr3_aa: CASSYLVSFNSPLHF
cdr3_nt: TGTGCCAGCAGTTACCTTGTTTCGTTTAATTCACCCCTCCACTTT

j_call: TRBJ2-5
d_call: .
v_call: TRBV6-5
cdr3_length: 15
clone_size: .
cdr3_aa: CASSPQGRGKETQYF
cdr3_nt: TGTGCCAGCAGTCCCCAGGGGAGAGGTAAAGAGACCCAGTACTTC

j_call: TRBJ1-6
d_call: TRBD1
v_call: TRBV19
cdr3_length: 15
clone_size: .
cdr3_aa: CASSIRQGQDSPLHF
cdr3_nt: TGTGCCAGTAGTATACGACAGGGCCAGGATTCACCCCTCCACTTT

j_call: TRBJ1-5
d_call: .
v_call: TRBV6-5
cdr3_length: 15
clone_size: .
cdr3_aa: CASSRVGGGNQPQHF
cdr3_nt: TGTGCCAGCAGTAGAGTAGGAGGGGGCAATCAGCCCCAGCATTTT

j_call: TRBJ2-5
d_call: .
v_call: TRBV7-9
cdr3_length: 14
clone_size: .
cdr3_aa: CASSDGQYQETQYF
cdr3_nt: TGTGCCAGCAGTGACGGACAGTACCAAGAGACCCAGTACTTC

j_call: TRBJ2-1
d_call: TRBD1
v_call: TRBV2
cdr3_length: 12
clone_size: .
cdr3_aa: CASSEGGSEQFF
cdr3_nt: TGTGCCAGCAGCGAAGGGGGCAGTGAGCAGTTCTTC

j_call: TRBJ1-6
d_call: TRBD1
v_call: TRBV28
cdr3_length: 17
clone_size: .
cdr3_aa: CASSLGQLSSYNSPLHF
cdr3_nt: TGTGCCAGCAGTCTGGGACAGCTTAGCTCCTATAATTCACCCCTCCACTTT

j_call: TRBJ1-6
d_call: .
v_call: TRBV25-1
cdr3_length: 15
clone_size: .
cdr3_aa: CASSAGLFYNSPLHF
cdr3_nt: TGTGCCAGCAGTGCCGGTCTTTTTTATAATTCACCCCTCCACTTT

j_call: TRBJ2-1
d_call: TRBD2
v_call: TRBV6-5
cdr3_length: 15
clone_size: .
cdr3_aa: CASSITSGGNNEQFF
cdr3_nt: TGTGCCAGCAGTATTACTAGCGGGGGTAACAATGAGCAGTTCTTC

j_call: TRBJ1-2
d_call: .
v_call: TRBV6-6
cdr3_length: 16
clone_size: .
cdr3_aa: CASSYSGGATSDGYTF
cdr3_nt: TGTGCCAGCAGTTACTCGGGTGGGGCAACAAGTGATGGCTACACCTTC

j_call: TRBJ2-1
d_call: .
v_call: TRBV11-3
cdr3_length: 15
clone_size: once
cdr3_aa: CASSLGGLGSHEQFF
cdr3_nt: TGTGCCAGCAGCTTAGGGGGCCTAGGCTCGCATGAGCAGTTCTTC

j_call: TRBJ1-5
d_call: TRBD1
v_call: TRBV19
cdr3_length: 13
clone_size: .
cdr3_aa: CATGQGRDQPQHF
cdr3_nt: TGTGCCACGGGACAGGGGAGGGATCAGCCCCAGCATTTT

j_call: TRBJ1-2
d_call: .
v_call: TRBV7-9
cdr3_length: 13
clone_size: .
cdr3_aa: CASSLSDRGGYTF
cdr3_nt: TGTGCCAGCAGCTTAAGTGACCGCGGGGGCTACACCTTC

j_call: TRBJ1-2
d_call: TRBD1
v_call: TRBV6-1
cdr3_length: 17
clone_size: .
cdr3_aa: CASSEESGQGINYGYTF
cdr3_nt: TGTGCCAGCAGTGAAGAGTCCGGACAGGGGATTAACTATGGCTACACCTTC

j_call: TRBJ1-2
d_call: .
v_call: TRBV6-1
cdr3_length: 16
clone_size: .
cdr3_aa: CASSEAGGGVNYGYTF
cdr3_nt: TGTGCCAGCAGTGAAGCGGGGGGAGGGGTGAACTATGGCTACACCTTC

j_call: TRBJ2-6
d_call: .
v_call: TRBV28
cdr3_length: 18
clone_size: few
cdr3_aa: CASKPDQGLYSGANVLTF
cdr3_nt: TGTGCCAGCAAACCCGATCAAGGACTATACTCTGGGGCCAACGTCCTGACTTTC

j_call: TRBJ1-1
d_call: TRBD1
v_call: TRBV5-6
cdr3_length: 14
clone_size: few
cdr3_aa: CASSFGTGGREAFF
cdr3_nt: TGTGCCAGCAGCTTCGGGACAGGGGGCCGGGAAGCTTTCTTT

j_call: TRBJ2-7
d_call: TRBD1
v_call: TRBV28
cdr3_length: 15
clone_size: once
cdr3_aa: CASSTLMTGRYEQYF
cdr3_nt: TGTGCCAGCAGTACCCTAATGACAGGGCGGTACGAGCAGTACTTC

j_call: TRBJ2-1
d_call: .
v_call: TRBV7-9
cdr3_length: 19
clone_size: .
cdr3_aa: CASSLARGSYRDSHNEQFF
cdr3_nt: TGTGCCAGCAGCTTAGCGCGGGGGAGCTACAGGGATAGCCACAATGAGCAGTTCTTC

j_call: TRBJ1-2
d_call: TRBD1
v_call: TRBV12-5
cdr3_length: 13
clone_size: .
cdr3_aa: CASGSGQDYGYTF
cdr3_nt: TGTGCTAGTGGTTCCGGACAGGACTATGGCTACACCTTC

j_call: TRBJ2-5
d_call: TRBD2
v_call: TRBV5-1
cdr3_length: 16
clone_size: .
cdr3_aa: CASSLGRGESQETQYF
cdr3_nt: TGCGCCAGCAGCTTGGGGCGGGGGGAGAGTCAAGAGACCCAGTACTTC

j_call: TRBJ1-1
d_call: TRBD1
v_call: TRBV6-4
cdr3_length: 13
clone_size: .
cdr3_aa: CASSQGAGTEAFF
cdr3_nt: TGTGCCAGCAGTCAGGGGGCAGGGACTGAAGCTTTCTTT

j_call: TRBJ1-2
d_call: TRBD1
v_call: TRBV6-5
cdr3_length: 13
clone_size: once
cdr3_aa: CASCTTGAYGYTF
cdr3_nt: TGTGCCAGCTGCACGACAGGGGCCTATGGCTACACCTTC

j_call: TRBJ1-2
d_call: TRBD1
v_call: TRBV7-9
cdr3_length: 17
clone_size: .
cdr3_aa: CASSRRTGGAPNYGYTF
cdr3_nt: TGTGCCAGCAGCCGTCGGACAGGGGGCGCGCCCAACTATGGCTACACCTTC

j_call: TRBJ2-1
d_call: .
v_call: TRBV11-2
cdr3_length: 15
clone_size: .
cdr3_aa: CASSQAYRAGWDKFF
cdr3_nt: TGTGCCAGCAGCCAAGCCTACAGGGCGGGTTGGGATAAGTTCTTC

j_call: TRBJ2-1
d_call: TRBD2
v_call: TRBV18
cdr3_length: 16
clone_size: .
cdr3_aa: CASSPRTSGRYNEQFF
cdr3_nt: TGTGCCAGCTCACCGAGAACTAGCGGGAGGTACAATGAGCAGTTCTTC